What follows are 17 T cell receptor beta chains derived from one specimen sequenced in a study of blood T cell repertoires in COVID-19. The method was immunoSEQ multiplex PCR; TCRdb's version includes in-frame clones alone and lacks a portion of them. The sample yields 200,000 or so clones, 80% to 90% seen once. Sequencing used peripheral blood. The origin of the receptors is a man older than 75 with acute or convalescent COVID-19.

The chain carries TRBV2 and TRBJ2-2, with 7 bases lining up with TRBD1. The CDR3 has 15 amino acids. Trimming removed 7 bases from V and 0 bases from J; junction bases left unmatched: 5. CDR1 SNHLY and CDR2 FYNNEI come from the germline V gene. The CDR3 coding sequence is TGTGCCAGCACCGGGGACAGAACGAACACCGGGGAGCTGTTTTTT. As protein: CASTGDRTNTGELFF.

This clone was seen once. J is TRBJ2-7 and V is TRBV10-3, with D possibly TRBD2 on 6 matching bases. The germline CDR1 and CDR2 sequences are ENHRY and SYGVKD. CDR3 length: 14 amino acids. V was clipped by 10 bases and J by 0 bases, with 16 bases between them. The CDR3 protein is CATAQHGSSYEQYV. CDR3 DNA: TGTGCCACTGCTCAACACGGGAGCTCCTACGAGCAGTACGTC.

The genes are TRBV7-2 and TRBJ1-4, with 9 bases lining up with TRBD1. This CDR3 spans 15 amino acids. Germline-derived CDR1 and CDR2 are SGHTA and FQGNSA. V lost 8 bases to trimming and J lost 5 bases; unmatched junction nucleotides: 9. The CDR3 is CASADRGGINEKLFF. For the CDR3, the DNA is TGTGCCAGCGCTGACAGGGGGGGGATCAATGAAAAACTGTTTTTT.

This chain joins TRBV5-1 and TRBJ2-1; 11 bases match TRBD2. V was clipped by 4 bases and J by 8 bases; unmatched bases: 8. The CDR3 has 15 residues. Germline V CDR1 and CDR2: SGHRS, YFSETQ. The CDR3: CASSNSGRAVDEQFF. Here the CDR3 DNA reads TGCGCCAGCAGCAATAGCGGGAGGGCGGTAGATGAGCAGTTCTTC. Supplemented by reference TRBV5-1 and TRBJ2-1, the full variable domain reads KAGVTQTPRYLIKTRGQQVTLSCSPISGHRSVSWYQQTPGQGLQFLFEYFSETQRNKGNFPGRFSGRQFSNSRSEMNVSTLELGDSALYLCASSNSGRAVDEQFFGPGTRLTVL.

This clone was seen just once. The CDR3 region is CASSLSGGTGELFF. The CDR3 bases are TGTGCCAGCAGCTTATCGGGGGGGACCGGGGAGCTGTTTTTT. V gene TRBV11-2 combines with J gene TRBJ2-2; 8 bases align to TRBD2. CDR1 is SGHAT, CDR2 FQNNGV, per germline. CDR3 size: 14 residues. V dropped 2 bases and J dropped 5; count of bases not matched to a gene: 1.

The J gene is TRBJ1-3, the V gene TRBV11-3; D possibly corresponds to TRBD1 (5 bases). Germline V gives CDR1 SGHNT, CDR2 YENEEA. The CDR3 is 14 amino acids. V was shortened by 4 bases and J by 1 base, with 8 bases between the two germline ends. The DNA of the CDR3 is TGTGCCAGCAGCTCACAGGAGTCTGGAAACACCATATATTTT. This encodes CASSSQESGNTIYF.

This clone has just a few counts. This chain links TRBV1 with TRBJ2-1; the DNA was not compared with TRBD1, the D call given in the table. TRBV1 is listed as a pseudogene. CDR3 length equals 18 residues. In DNA, the CDR3 is TGCACCAGCAGCCAAGACGGCGCCGGGACAGGGGGTTTGGGTGAGCAGTTCTTC. Translation: CTSSQDGAGTGGLGEQFF.

The gene calls are TRBV18 and TRBJ1-2, with 10 nucleotides matching TRBD1. The germline CDR1 and CDR2 sequences are KGHSH and LQKENI. V shed 3 bases, J shed 6 bases, and the junction held 7 bases outside the gene matches. This CDR3 has 15 residues. The CDR3 nucleotides are TGTGCCAGCTCACCCGCAGTTGGACAGGGGGATGGCTACACCTTC. Translating it yields CASSPAVGQGDGYTF.

The gene calls are TRBV11-3 and TRBJ2-5, with 8 positions matching TRBD1. CDR3 length: 13 amino acids. The germline CDR1 and CDR2 sequences are SGHNT and YENEEA. V gave up 4 bases and J gave up 4 bases; unmatched junction bases: 2. This CDR3 reads CASSSTGVETQYF. Here the CDR3 DNA reads TGTGCCAGCAGCTCGACAGGGGTAGAGACCCAGTACTTC.

The chain is built from TRBV4-1 and TRBJ2-3; D perhaps matches TRBD2 (5 bases). V gave up 5 bases and J gave up 3 bases, with 12 bases separating them. The germline CDR1 and CDR2 sequences are MGHRA and YSYEKL. The CDR3 loop spans 14 amino acids. In DNA, the CDR3 is TGCGCCAGCAGCTTAGGAAGAGGGACAGATACGCAGTATTTT. Amino acid sequence: CASSLGRGTDTQYF.

This sequence joins TRBV5-1 and TRBJ1-1; D might be TRBD1 (5 bases). Per germline, CDR1 SGHRS and CDR2 YFSETQ. Trimming left V 0 bases short and J 4 bases short, with 13 bases between. This CDR3 spans 15 amino acids. The CDR3 DNA follows: TGCGCCAGCAGCTTGGCACCCGGACAAGGCACTGAAGCTTTCTTT. This sequence encodes CASSLAPGQGTEAFF.

The chain carries TRBV10-3 and TRBJ1-5, with 7 bases matching TRBD1. J gave up 1 base and V 3 bases, and 3 bases lay outside the gene matches. The CDR3 length is 15 residues. Per the germline V gene, CDR1 is ENHRY and CDR2 is SYGVKD. In DNA form, the CDR3 reads TGTGCCATCAGTGACGAGGGGGCCAGCAATCAGCCCCAGCATTTT. This gives the protein CAISDEGASNQPQHF.

The chain couples TRBV18 to TRBJ2-7, with D possibly matching TRBD1 (7 bases). Germline CDR1 is KGHSH and CDR2 is LQKENI. The CDR3 loop spans 14 amino acids. With 3 bases removed from V and 7 bases from J, the gap between germline ends came to 16 bases. CDR3 sequence: CASSPMEGAGEQYF. CDR3 coding DNA: TGTGCCAGCTCACCGATGGAGGGGGCGGGGGAGCAGTACTTC.

This chain links TRBV6-2 or TRBV6-3 with TRBJ2-7, with 11 bases fitting TRBD2. Germline V gene data show CDR1 as MNHEY and CDR2 as SVGEGT. The CDR3 has 17 amino acids. The trim removed 5 bases at V and 2 bases at J, leaving 11 bases unmatched. The DNA of the CDR3 is TGTGCCAGCAGTCCACTTGCTAGCGGGAGGAGTCCCTACGAGCAGTACGTC. Encoded protein: CASSPLASGRSPYEQYV.

The chain recombines TRBV27 with TRBJ2-3, with D possibly matching TRBD1 (5 bases). With 0 bases removed from V and 7 bases from J, the gap between germline ends came to 11 bases. Looked up from germline, CDR1 is MNHEY and CDR2 is SMNVEV (reference sequence). The CDR3 runs to 14 residues. CDR3 nucleotides: TGTGCCAGCAGTTTATCGTCAGGGCTGAATACGCAGTATTTT. This encodes CASSLSSGLNTQYF.

The chain couples TRBV5-4 to TRBJ2-1, with 9 bases matching TRBD2. The CDR3 length is 15 residues. The ends lost 1 base at V and 5 bases at J; junction bases unmatched: 4. In germline, CDR1 is SGHNT, CDR2 YYREEE (reference sequence). For the CDR3, the DNA is TGTGCCAGCAGCTTGCGCGGGAGGGCCGACAATGAGCAGTTCTTC. Translating gives CASSLRGRADNEQFF.

This chain links TRBV7-9 with TRBJ2-7; possibly TRBD1 for D (6 bases). V gave up 5 bases and J gave up 5 bases, with 10 bases separating them. Germline assignment: CDR1 SEHNR and CDR2 FQNEAQ (reference sequence). The CDR3 has 12 amino acids. CDR3 coding DNA: TGTGCCAGCAGCACAGGGATCCACGAGCAGTACTTC. Encoded protein: CASSTGIHEQYF.